The present TCR beta chain was sequenced within a study of cytomegalovirus exposure and HLA in healthy donors. General study findings and limits: A link between a missense DCLRE1C variant and TCR beta V- and J-gene trimming emerged from a later analysis.

Primers for the PCR totalled 60 Vbeta and 13 Jbeta. The protocol was immunoSEQ multiplex PCR, while the TCRdb copy is restricted to in-frame clones and leaves out a portion. The sample consists of more than 85,000 clones, under 75% of them appearing once. V was trimmed by 2 bases and J by 3 bases, leaving 14 bases between them. Looked up from germline, CDR1 is SNHLY and CDR2 is FYNNEI. The CDR3 spans 15 residues. As concerns this clone: Its antigen is unidentified.

This sequence originates from a female donor in good health and CMV-seronegative. Sequenced sample: PBMCs. The rearrangement joins TRBV2 to TRBJ2-7, with D uncertain. The CDR3 is CASSEWSRPGYEQYF. Written as DNA, the CDR3 is TGTGCCAGCAGTGAATGGTCGAGGCCGGGCTACGAGCAGTACTTC.